This T cell receptor beta chain was documented in a study of T and B cells in COVID-19 patients. By its share, this clonotype is medium-sized. Multiplex PCR with BIOMED2 TRB-A/B primer pools amplified TRB rearrangements. TCRdb reanalysed the multiplex PCR reads using MiXCR and keeps one entry per CDR3 protein. In the table there are several thousand distinct CDR3 sequences, roughly 26% of which are singletons. V was cut by 2 bases and J by 9 bases, with 17 bases left in between. The CDR3 length is 15 residues. The germline CDR1 and CDR2 sequences are KGHSH and LQKENI. Blood genomic DNA input for TRB amplification was 250-500 ng.

Input material: blood. The origin of this receptor is a human donor with active COVID-19. This sequence joins TRBV18 and TRBJ1-5; D is unclear. CDR3: CASSPLGLREGPQHF. DNA for the CDR3: TGTGCCAGCTCACCATTGGGCCTTCGGGAGGGGCCCCAGCATTTT.